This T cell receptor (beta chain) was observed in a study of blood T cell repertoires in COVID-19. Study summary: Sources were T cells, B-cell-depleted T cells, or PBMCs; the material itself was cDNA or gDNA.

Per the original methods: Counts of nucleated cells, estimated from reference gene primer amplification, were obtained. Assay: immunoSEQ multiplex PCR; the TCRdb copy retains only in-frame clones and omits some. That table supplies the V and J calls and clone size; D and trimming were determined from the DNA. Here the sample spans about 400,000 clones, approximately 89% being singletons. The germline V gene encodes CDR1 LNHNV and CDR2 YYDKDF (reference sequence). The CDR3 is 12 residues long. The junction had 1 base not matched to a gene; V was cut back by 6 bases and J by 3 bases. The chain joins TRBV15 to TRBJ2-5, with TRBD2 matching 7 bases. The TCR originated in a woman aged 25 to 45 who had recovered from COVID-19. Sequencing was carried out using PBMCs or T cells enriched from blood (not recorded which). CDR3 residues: CATRGGEETQYF. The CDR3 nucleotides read TGTGCCACCAGGGGGGGGGAAGAGACCCAGTACTTC.